This T cell receptor beta chain was obtained from a study of neurological immune-mediated disorders. Study-level results: Among expanded clones, no CDR3 amino acid sequences were shared across subjects, a pattern suggesting private repertoires in all groups.

CDR1 is SGHKS and CDR2 is YYEKEE in the germline V gene (reference sequence). CDR3 length: 13 residues. Trimming cost V 1 base and J 11 bases, with 15 bases left between them. This clonotype was counted ten times or more. Its antigen is as yet unknown. cDNA synthesis was performed by 5'RACE with 10-nucleotide random UMIs. Over 170 million TCR-beta sequences from 15-18 subjects came from every sequencing run. MiXCR, run by TCRdb on the 5' RACE reads, gives a single entry per CDR3 protein. The table includes 53,000 or so distinct CDR3 sequences, approximately 11% detected once. V is TRBV5-5 and J is TRBJ1-1, with a weak D call TRBD1 (5 bases). The clonotype comes from a woman in her sixties with HTLV-1-associated myelopathy (HAM/TSP). Sequences were obtained from PBMCs. The CDR3 loop is CASSLSPGIEAFF. The CDR3 DNA is TGTGCCAGCAGCTTGTCACCAGGGATCGAGGCTTTCTTT. Variable domain in full (rest from reference TRBV5-5 and TRBJ1-1): DAGVTQSPTHLIKTRGQQVTLRCSPISGHKSVSWYQQVLGQGPQFIFQYYEKEERGRGNFPDRFSARQFPNYSSELNVNALLLGDSALYLCASSLSPGIEAFFGQGTRLTVV.